This T cell receptor beta chain was recorded in a study of T cell responses to AZD1222 COVID-19 vaccine. This clone occurred a few times. This CDR3 contains 16 residues. Germline V gives CDR1 LGHNA, CDR2 YSLEER. V lost 3 bases and J 5 bases, leaving 19 bases between the germline ends. Measured with immunoSEQ multiplex PCR; TCRdb has only the in-frame clones, and not every one. The sample shows 180,000 or so clones, around nine tenths of them seen only once. This receptor was identified in an adult who received the AZD1222 COVID-19 vaccine. The J gene is TRBJ1-1, the V gene TRBV4-3, with TRBD1 as a possible D gene (6 bases). The sample in question was peripheral blood, obtained 28 days after the second AZD1222 dose. CDR3 in amino acids: CASSQEPSGERTEAFF. The CDR3 DNA reads as TGCGCCAGCAGCCAGGAACCTTCAGGGGAGAGGACTGAAGCTTTCTTT.